This T cell receptor beta chain was documented in a study of OX40 agonist ivuxolimab in advanced cancers. On this clone itself: The antigen remains undetermined.

Profiled with immunoSEQ multiplex PCR; TCRdb holds only in-frame clones, not every one. Of fewer than 65,000 clones listed, around 89% were seen once; the top ten hold approximately 1.5%. At cycle 4 day 1, cycle 7 day 1, and baseline, blood was sampled. Regarding the study as a whole: Partly responding patients at 0.1-3.0 mg/kg showed some of the smallest clonal expansion.

This clonotype originated in an adult with an advanced solid tumor such as melanoma, head and neck, liver or kidney cancer. The specimen was CD4+ or CD8+ T cells sorted from blood, collected in a trial of the OX40 agonist ivuxolimab.

The CDR3 protein is CASSMESWGQETQYF. In DNA form, the CDR3 reads TGTGCCAGTAGTATGGAATCATGGGGGCAAGAGACCCAGTACTTC. The chain couples TRBV19 to TRBJ2-5; tentatively, D is TRBD1 or TRBD2 (5 bases each). V shed 3 bases and J shed 2 bases, with 13 bases lying between them. The germline V gene encodes CDR1 LNHDA and CDR2 SQIVND (reference sequence). This CDR3 comprises 15 residues.